Included here is one T cell receptor (beta chain) sequence, with context. Antigen: not known. The data are from a study of beta chain features in type 1 diabetes. Study-level results: For TCRB rearrangement, an influence of HLA type remained unresolved here. Patients with type 1 diabetes carried fewer insertions and had more deletions at their VDJ junctions.

This CDR3 has 12 residues. Looked up from germline, CDR1 is MDHEN and CDR2 is SYDVKM. V dropped 10 bases and J dropped 4 bases, with 13 bases sitting between them. The sequenced template was cDNA made from the entire isolated RNA. Sequencing of naive, central memory and regulatory T cell samples gave an average of roughly 3.5 million reads. Sequencing used immunoSEQ multiplex PCR; TCRdb keeps in-frame clones, though not all of them. The profile shows about 450,000 clones, roughly 11% of them singletons. The specimen sequenced was naive CD4+ T cells from blood. The rearrangement joins TRBV28 to TRBJ2-5, with D maybe TRBD1 (5 bases). The clonotype was recovered from a woman aged 18-30 years in good health. The DNA of the CDR3 is TGTGCCACTATCAGGGTTGGAGAGACCCAGTACTTC. Its translation: CATIRVGETQYF.